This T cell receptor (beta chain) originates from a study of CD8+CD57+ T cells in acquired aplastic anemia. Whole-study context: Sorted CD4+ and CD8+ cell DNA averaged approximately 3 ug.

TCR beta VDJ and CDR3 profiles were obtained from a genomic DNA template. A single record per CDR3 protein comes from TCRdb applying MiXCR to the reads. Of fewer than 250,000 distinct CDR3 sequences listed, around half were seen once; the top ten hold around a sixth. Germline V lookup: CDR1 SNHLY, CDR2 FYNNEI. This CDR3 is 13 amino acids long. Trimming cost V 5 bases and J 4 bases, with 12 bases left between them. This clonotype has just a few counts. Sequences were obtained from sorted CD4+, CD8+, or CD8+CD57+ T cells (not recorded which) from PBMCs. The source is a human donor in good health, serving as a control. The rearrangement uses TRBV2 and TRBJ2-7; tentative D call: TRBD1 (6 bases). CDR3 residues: CASSYSQGYEQYF. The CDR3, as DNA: TGTGCCAGCAGTTACTCCCAGGGGTACGAGCAGTACTTC.